These 20 T cell receptor beta chains share one sample of origin, sequenced in a study of T-cell reconstitution after alpha-beta-depleted transplantation in children. Using unique molecular identifiers, the investigators prepared the TCRbeta library. TCRdb re-analysed the PCR reads in MiXCR, keeping a single row per CDR3 protein. This table holds 90,000 to 100,000 distinct CDR3 sequences, less than 25% found once. The material sequenced was PBMCs, taken before TCRalphabeta/CD19-depleted stem cell transplant. Source of these receptors: a boy aged 2 to 10 with acute lymphoblastic leukemia, due to receive a stem cell transplant.

In its sample, this clonotype was seen a few times. This chain connects TRBV20-1 to TRBJ2-2; D unclear. This CDR3 has 14 residues. V lost 5 bases and J 4 bases, leaving 14 bases between the germline ends. Germline V CDR1 and CDR2: DFQATT, SNEGSKA (reference sequence). This CDR3 is CSAPSFGSTGELFF. The CDR3 DNA reads as TGCAGTGCTCCCTCTTTTGGATCCACCGGGGAGCTGTTTTTT.

V gene TRBV5-8 combines with J gene TRBJ1-5; D call uncertain. The CDR3 spans 15 residues. Germline V gives CDR1 SGHTS, CDR2 YDEGEE. V was trimmed by 5 bases and J by 7 bases, leaving 19 bases between them. The CDR3 region has the DNA TGTGCCAGCAGTCTCGCGTTTGGATTGGGACAGCCCCAGCATTTT. It encodes CASSLAFGLGQPQHF.

This clonotype was detected ten times or more. The V call is TRBV5-1, the J call TRBJ1-1, with TRBD1 matching 10 bases. CDR1 and CDR2 (germline): SGHRS, YFSETQ. There are 15 residues in the CDR3. J was trimmed by 11 bases and V by 4 bases; bases with no gene match: 14. The CDR3 DNA reads as TGCGCCAGCAGCCCCTGGACAGGGGGAAATGAGATGGCTTTCTTT. Its protein is CASSPWTGGNEMAFF.

This clonotype has just a few counts. J is TRBJ2-5 and V is TRBV5-1; 10 bases fit TRBD1. The CDR3 contains 16 residues. The ends lost 4 bases at V and 0 bases at J; junction bases unmatched: 6. The germline CDR1 and CDR2 sequences are SGHRS and YFSETQ. CDR3 in DNA: TGCGCCAGCAGCCGCCGCGGACAGGGGGACCAAGAGACCCAGTACTTC. Protein product: CASSRRGQGDQETQYF. The whole variable domain, remainder taken from reference TRBV5-1 and TRBJ2-5, is KAGVTQTPRYLIKTRGQQVTLSCSPISGHRSVSWYQQTPGQGLQFLFEYFSETQRNKGNFPGRFSGRQFSNSRSEMNVSTLELGDSALYLCASSRRGQGDQETQYFGPGTRLLVL.

V is TRBV29-1 and J is TRBJ1-3; D possibly corresponds to TRBD1 (6 bases). V gave up 6 bases and J gave up 4 bases, with 16 bases separating them. CDR3 length: 14 amino acids. Germline loops: CDR1 SQVTM, CDR2 ANQGSEA. This chain's CDR3 is CSVFLQGAGNTIYF. CDR3 nucleotide sequence: TGCAGCGTCTTTTTACAGGGAGCAGGAAACACCATATATTTT.

This rearrangement joins TRBV6-4 to TRBJ2-3, with D unclear. CDR1 is MRHNA, CDR2 SNTAGT, per germline. Trimming stripped 0 bases from V and 3 bases from J, with 4 bases between. The CDR3 has 13 amino acids. DNA of the CDR3: TGTGCCAGCAGTGACTCCTATACAGATACGCAGTATTTT. This gives the protein CASSDSYTDTQYF.

This chain joins TRBV5-1 and TRBJ2-3, with unresolved D. The V and J ends lost 0 bases and 7 bases respectively, with 12 bases between them. Germline CDR1 reads SGHRS; CDR2 reads YFSETQ. The CDR3 has 14 amino acids. CDR3 sequence reads: CASSLDGDRNTQYF. In DNA form, the CDR3 reads TGCGCCAGCAGCTTGGACGGAGATCGAAATACGCAGTATTTT.

This chain connects TRBV9 to TRBJ2-3; D is undetermined. Deletions cut 2 bases from V and 2 bases from J, with 9 bases between. This CDR3 region has 14 residues. Germline assignment: CDR1 SGDLS and CDR2 YYNGEE. CDR3 sequence reads: CASSVLSNTDTQYF. The DNA of the CDR3 is TGTGCCAGCAGCGTTTTGTCCAACACAGATACGCAGTATTTT.

CDR3 DNA: TGTGCCAGCAGTTTATCCACCCAAGGAGATACGCAGTATTTT. This translates into CASSLSTQGDTQYF. V usage is TRBV27 and J usage is TRBJ2-3; D uncertain. Per the germline V gene, CDR1 is MNHEY and CDR2 is SMNVEV (reference sequence). The CDR3 length is 14 residues. Trimming took 0 bases from V and 5 from J, leaving 9 bases between them.

This clonotype was counted a few times. The V and J genes are TRBV19 and TRBJ2-1; no definite D call. V lost 1 base and J 0 bases, leaving 7 bases between the germline ends. This CDR3 is 15 amino acids long. Germline CDR1 is LNHDA and CDR2 is SQIVND (reference sequence). The CDR3 coding sequence is TGTGCCAGTAGTATAGGATCTTTCTCCTACAATGAGCAGTTCTTC. This codes for CASSIGSFSYNEQFF. Supplemented by reference TRBV19 and TRBJ2-1, the full variable domain reads DGGITQSPKYLFRKEGQNVTLSCEQNLNHDAMYWYRQDPGQGLRLIYYSQIVNDFQKGDIAEGYSVSREKKESFPLTVTSAQKNPTAFYLCASSIGSFSYNEQFFGPGTRLTVL.

The gene calls are TRBV7-8 and TRBJ2-7; no clear D. CDR1 and CDR2 (germline): SGHVS, FQNEAQ. The CDR3 covers 16 residues. V was trimmed by 5 bases and J by 2 bases, leaving 19 bases between them. CDR3 DNA sequence: TGTGCCAGCAGCCCGGTCTCGGAGAGAGCCACCTACGAGCAGTACTTC. It translates to CASSPVSERATYEQYF. The whole variable domain, remainder taken from reference TRBV7-8 and TRBJ2-7, is GAGVSQSPRYKVAKRGQDVALRCDPISGHVSLFWYQQALGQGPEFLTYFQNEAQLDKSGLPSDRFFAERPEGSVSTLKIQRTQQEDSAVYLCASSPVSERATYEQYFGPGTRLTVT.

This chain connects TRBV12-3 or TRBV12-4 to TRBJ2-1, with TRBD2 identical over 8 bases. The CDR3 sequence is 15 residues long. V lost 5 bases to trimming and J lost 5 bases; unmatched junction nucleotides: 8. CDR3 sequence: CASSKLAEGDNEQFF. The CDR3 nucleotides read TGTGCCAGCAGTAAACTAGCGGAGGGCGACAATGAGCAGTTCTTC.

There are a few counts of this clonotype. The chain combines TRBV5-1 with TRBJ1-6; D might be TRBD1 (5 bases). CDR1 and CDR2 (germline): SGHRS, YFSETQ. The CDR3 covers 15 residues. With 1 base removed from V and 10 bases from J, the gap between germline ends came to 15 bases. The CDR3 DNA sequence: TGCGCCAGCAGCTTGTGGAAGGGGAGGCAATCACCCCTCCACTTT. Residues: CASSLWKGRQSPLHF.

This clonotype was counted a few times. The V call is TRBV7-3, the J call TRBJ2-5; D gene ambiguous. Germline CDR1 and CDR2: SGHTA and FQGTGA. The germline V and J ends were trimmed by 8 bases and 1 base, with 11 bases remaining between them. The CDR3 contains 13 residues. The CDR3 sequence: CASSAGSQETQYF. The CDR3 coding sequence is TGTGCCAGCTCAGCCGGAAGCCAAGAGACCCAGTACTTC.

This clonotype was counted a few times. This chain joins TRBV20-1 and TRBJ2-7, with TRBD2 as a possible D gene (6 bases). Per germline, CDR1 DFQATT and CDR2 SNEGSKA (reference sequence). The CDR3 runs to 15 residues. Between the trimmed V and J ends, which lost 1 base and 2 bases, there was a span of 15 bases. The CDR3 spells CSARAFERRAYEQYF. In DNA form, the CDR3 reads TGCAGTGCTAGAGCTTTCGAGCGGAGGGCCTACGAGCAGTACTTC.

This clonotype was seen ten or more times. The V gene is TRBV12-3 or TRBV12-4, the J gene TRBJ2-2; 10 bases are shared with TRBD2. Trimming took 5 bases from V and 5 from J; bases not matched to a gene: 14. The CDR3 loop spans 18 amino acids. In DNA form, the CDR3 reads TGTGCCAGCAGTCGGACTAGCGGAGGCCCTACCGGGACCGGGGAGCTGTTTTTT. Encoded protein: CASSRTSGGPTGTGELFF.

This chain links TRBV3-1 with TRBJ2-5, with 12 positions matching TRBD2. V trimming: 3 bases; J trimming: 5 bases; junction bases outside the gene matches: 10. CDR1 and CDR2 (germline): LGHDT, YNNKEL (reference sequence). The CDR3 spans 17 residues. The CDR3 DNA follows: TGTGCCAGCAGCCACCGACTAGCGGGAGAACGCGGCGAGACCCAGTACTTC. This codes for CASSHRLAGERGETQYF.

In this sample, this clonotype turned up a few times. The chain couples TRBV5-1 to TRBJ2-5; 11 bases fit TRBD2. The CDR3 spans 16 residues. With 6 bases clipped from V and 4 bases from J, the junction kept 11 bases outside the gene matches. CDR1 and CDR2 (germline): SGHRS, YFSETQ. The CDR3 loop is CASKGLAGGSGETQYF. Written as DNA, the CDR3 is TGCGCCAGCAAAGGCCTAGCGGGAGGAAGCGGAGAGACCCAGTACTTC.

In this sample, this clonotype turned up a few times. The chain joins TRBV6-2 or TRBV6-3 to TRBJ2-6, with TRBD2 as a possible D gene (6 bases). The CDR3 runs to 16 residues. Trimming left V 5 bases short and J 4 bases short, with 15 bases between. In germline, CDR1 is MNHEY, CDR2 SVGEGT. In DNA form, the CDR3 reads TGTGCCAGCAGTGCCCGGGGGAGCCGAGGGGCCAACGTCCTGACTTTC. Its translation: CASSARGSRGANVLTF.

This clonotype was seen repeatedly, ten times or more. The rearrangement links TRBV5-1 to TRBJ2-7; TRBD1 aligns across 7 bases. The CDR3 has 14 residues. Germline CDR1 is SGHRS and CDR2 is YFSETQ. Trimming cost V 4 bases and J 0 bases; bases outside gene matches: 4. CDR3 sequence: CASSTQGNSYEQYF. CDR3 nucleotide sequence: TGCGCCAGCAGCACACAGGGGAACTCCTACGAGCAGTACTTC.